These 9 T cell receptor beta chains share one sample of origin, sequenced in a study of human T cells and chemical hapten exposure. TCRdb redid the calling of the RACE reads with MiXCR, one entry per CDR3 protein. The sample lists 130,000 or so distinct CDR3 sequences; 8.5% to 9.5% were seen once. Time point in this sample: healthy volunteer bleed at 2 weeks. The total RNA was obtained from whole blood that was not fractionated. The material sequenced was whole blood. All receptors derive from a male donor in good health. Some clones in this sample may be carry-over from other donors' samples.

In its sample, this clonotype was seen many times. This chain links TRBV7-2 with TRBJ2-2; D remains unclear. The CDR3 extends over 12 amino acids. CDR1 and CDR2 from the germline V gene are SGHTA and FQGNSA. The germline V and J ends were trimmed by 2 bases and 4 bases, with 2 bases remaining between them. In nucleotides, the CDR3 is TGTGCCAGCAGCTTAAGCACCGGGGAGCTGTTTTTT. Translating it yields CASSLSTGELFF. Combining the CDR3 with reference TRBV7-2 and TRBJ2-2 gives the whole variable domain GAGVSQSPSNKVTEKGKDVELRCDPISGHTALYWYRQSLGQGLEFLIYFQGNSAPDKSGLPSDRFSAERTGGSVSTLTIQRTQQEDSAVYLCASSLSTGELFFGEGSRLTVL.

V is TRBV20-1 and J is TRBJ1-2, with a possible D match to TRBD1 (6 bases). From germline, CDR1 is DFQATT and CDR2 SNEGSKA (reference sequence). V was cut by 0 bases and J by 6 bases, with 14 bases left in between. CDR3 size: 14 residues. CDR3 protein: CSARDPLQGHGYTF. The DNA of the CDR3 is TGCAGTGCTAGAGATCCGTTACAGGGCCATGGCTACACCTTC.

In this sample, this clonotype turned up a few times. V gene TRBV6-5 combines with J gene TRBJ1-1; D possibly corresponds to TRBD1 (6 bases). This CDR3 contains 12 residues. Germline V lookup: CDR1 MNHEY, CDR2 SVGAGI. Trimming shortened V by 5 bases and J by 8 bases, and 12 bases separated the two germline ends. The CDR3 protein is CASSRSGAEAFF. Here the CDR3 DNA reads TGTGCCAGCAGTCGCTCAGGGGCCGAAGCTTTCTTT.

The rearrangement joins TRBV19 to TRBJ2-5; 8 bases are a match to TRBD2. V was pared by 2 bases and J by 2 bases, with 1 base of the junction left unmatched. CDR3 length: 14 residues. Germline V gene lookup returns CDR1 LNHDA and CDR2 SQIVND (reference sequence). CDR3 region: CASSILAGQETQYF. For the CDR3, the DNA is TGTGCCAGTAGTATACTAGCGGGTCAAGAGACCCAGTACTTC.

The sample holds a few counts of this clonotype. This chain joins TRBV12-5 and TRBJ1-5; D might be TRBD1 (6 bases). The V gene lost 6 bases and the J gene lost 3 bases, with 9 bases spanning the gap. Germline CDR1 and CDR2: LGHNT and FRNRAP. This CDR3 comprises 13 residues. The CDR3, as DNA: TGTGCTAGTGGAGGGGACATCAATCAGCCCCAGCATTTT. Translation: CASGGDINQPQHF.

This rearrangement joins TRBV6-6 to TRBJ2-7; D uncertain. The CDR3 contains 15 residues. V was shortened by 3 bases and J by 4 bases, with 16 bases between the two germline ends. CDR1 is MNHNY, CDR2 SVGAGI, per germline (reference sequence). The CDR3 spells CASSYARKTSYEQYF. The CDR3 bases are TGTGCCAGCAGTTATGCCAGGAAAACCTCTTACGAGCAGTACTTC.

This clonotype was seen many times. The chain is built from TRBV10-3 and TRBJ1-2, with D unresolved. The CDR3 totals 13 residues. V lost 9 bases to trimming and J lost 4 bases, with 15 bases between them. Germline V gene lookup returns CDR1 ENHRY and CDR2 SYGVKD. The CDR3 here is CAIPGVAGYGYTF. For the CDR3, the DNA is TGTGCCATACCCGGCGTGGCTGGCTATGGCTACACCTTC.

This clonotype came up many times. The chain couples TRBV14 to TRBJ2-2, with D tentatively TRBD1 (6 bases). The germline V gene encodes CDR1 SGHDN and CDR2 FVKESK. The CDR3 consists of 16 residues. Trimming took off 1 base at V and 1 base at J, with 10 bases between the two ends. The DNA for the CDR3 is TGTGCCAGCAGCCAAGTTGGGGGCCGGAACACCGGGGAGCTGTTTTTT. Protein: CASSQVGGRNTGELFF.

V gene TRBV21-1 combines with J gene TRBJ1-1; TRBD1 was called by the table and not checked on the DNA. TRBV21-1 constitutes a pseudogene. This CDR3 contains 18 residues. The CDR3 here is CASSKELSGGAERAEAFF. The CDR3 nucleotides are TGTGCCAGCAGCAAAGAGCTCTCCGGGGGAGCTGAACGGGCTGAAGCTTTCTTT.